These 10 T cell receptor beta chains share one sample of origin, sequenced in a study of identical twins. TCRdb re-called the 5' RACE reads with MiXCR, one entry per CDR3 protein. Of more than 1.5 million distinct CDR3 sequences in the sample, about 32% were seen once. Specimen: cord blood. The receptors were gathered from a newborn girl in good health.

The chain combines TRBV5-1 with TRBJ2-1, with D unclear. Trimming took 4 bases from V and 3 from J, leaving 14 bases between them. Germline V gene data show CDR1 as SGHRS and CDR2 as YFSETQ. This CDR3 is built from 15 residues. The CDR3 sequence is CASSLATEIYNEQFF. The CDR3 DNA reads TGCGCCAGCAGCCTGGCGACCGAGATCTACAATGAGCAGTTCTTC.

This clonotype was seen a few times. The chain carries TRBV5-5 and TRBJ1-5; tentative D call: TRBD1 (6 bases). The CDR3 has 15 amino acids. V was clipped by 0 bases and J by 3 bases, with 10 bases between them. The germline CDR1 and CDR2 sequences are SGHKS and YYEKEE (reference sequence). CDR3 residues: CASSLDGGPNQPQHF. CDR3 sequence (DNA): TGTGCCAGCAGCTTGGATGGGGGCCCCAATCAGCCCCAGCATTTT. Using reference TRBV5-5 and TRBJ1-5 for the parts outside the CDR3, the full variable domain is DAGVTQSPTHLIKTRGQQVTLRCSPISGHKSVSWYQQVLGQGPQFIFQYYEKEERGRGNFPDRFSARQFPNYSSELNVNALLLGDSALYLCASSLDGGPNQPQHFGDGTRLSIL.

This clonotype was seen more than once but under ten times. The chain is built from TRBV9 and TRBJ2-3; possible D gene TRBD2, 5 bases. Germline CDR1 SGDLS, CDR2 YYNGEE. The CDR3 covers 15 residues. Trimming took off 0 bases at V and 4 bases at J, with 12 bases between the two ends. The CDR3 DNA reads TGTGCCAGCAGCGTAGTACTGGGAGTCGCAGATACGCAGTATTTT. Protein: CASSVVLGVADTQYF.

There are a few counts of this clonotype. The J gene is TRBJ2-5, the V gene TRBV15, with D possibly being TRBD1 (6 bases). The V end lost 0 bases, the J end lost 1 base, and 12 bases lay between the germline ends. The CDR3 length is 16 residues. Germline CDR1 reads LNHNV; CDR2 reads YYDKDF (reference sequence). The DNA for the CDR3 is TGTGCCACCAGCAGAGATACAGGGCTCTTCCAAGAGACCCAGTACTTC. This translates into CATSRDTGLFQETQYF.

This clonotype was counted only a few times. The genes are TRBV7-6 and TRBJ2-3, with TRBD2 matching over 9 bases. Trimming removed 6 bases from V and 2 bases from J; junction bases left unmatched: 9. The CDR3 is 16 residues long. Germline V gene data show CDR1 as SGHVS and CDR2 as FNYEAQ. The CDR3 DNA is TGTGCCAGCAGGCCGATGGGACTAGCTCCCACAGATACGCAGTATTTT. Translating it yields CASRPMGLAPTDTQYF.

Concerning this clonotype itself: An end of the junction does not agree with germline; a read error may underlie this. The rearrangement joins TRBV12-3 or TRBV12-4 to TRBJ2-2, with D tentatively TRBD2 (5 bases). This CDR3 is built from 14 residues. This chain's CDR3 is CASSRDTYTGELFF. DNA for the CDR3: TGTGCCAGCAGTAGAGACACCTACACCGGGGAGTTGTTTTTT.

This clonotype came up a few times. J is TRBJ2-1 and V is TRBV11-2, with D hard to call. The CDR3 sequence is 15 residues long. Trimming cost V 7 bases and J 5 bases, with 18 bases left between them. The germline V gene encodes CDR1 SGHAT and CDR2 FQNNGV. DNA for the CDR3: TGTGCCAGCACCCTAGGACCCACAATAGACAATGAGCAGTTCTTC. This translates into CASTLGPTIDNEQFF.

Remarks on this clonotype: One end of the junction fails to match germline, which may point to a read error. V usage is TRBV7-7 and J usage is TRBJ2-7, with 9 bases fitting TRBD2. Germline V lookup: CDR1 SSHAT, CDR2 FNYEAQ (reference sequence). The CDR3 is 16 amino acids. The CDR3 nucleotides read TGTGCTAGCAGCTTAGCGCGGCCTAGCGGGACCTACGAGCAGTACTTC. Its protein is CASSLARPSGTYEQYF.

The gene calls are TRBV5-1 and TRBJ1-2, with D perhaps TRBD1 (5 bases). The CDR3 is 13 amino acids. Germline V CDR1 and CDR2: SGHRS, YFSETQ. The ends were cut back, 4 bases at V and 8 bases at J, with 15 bases in the middle. The CDR3 loop is CASSTGHPGGYTF. The DNA of the CDR3 is TGCGCCAGCAGCACCGGACACCCGGGAGGCTACACCTTC.

V gene TRBV20-1 combines with J gene TRBJ1-4, with D possibly matching TRBD1 (5 bases). This CDR3 contains 15 residues. Trimming stripped 1 base from V and 6 bases from J, with 15 bases between. The germline CDR1 and CDR2 sequences are DFQATT and SNEGSKA (reference sequence). CDR3 amino acids: CSARAGRTLDEKLFF. Written as DNA, the CDR3 is TGCAGTGCTAGAGCAGGGCGAACGTTAGATGAAAAACTGTTTTTT.